This T cell receptor beta chain stems from a study of CD8+CD57+ T cells in acquired aplastic anemia. This clonotype has ten or more counts. It was patients with CD8+CD57+ cell expansion by flow cytometry who were chosen for sequencing. Severe acquired aplastic anemia affected all patients. According to the study, genomic DNA was the template for TCR beta VDJ and CDR3 profiling. TCRdb reprocessed the reads via MiXCR and lists one record per CDR3 protein. The sample consists of approximately 190,000 distinct CDR3 sequences, around 45% of them appearing once. The V end was cut by 4 bases, the J end by 4 bases, with 14 bases between. The germline CDR1 and CDR2 sequences are SNHLY and FYNNEI. This CDR3 has 15 residues.

The V gene is TRBV2, the J gene TRBJ1-5; D possibly corresponds to TRBD1 (6 bases). Sequenced: sorted CD4+, CD8+, or CD8+CD57+ T cells (not recorded which) from PBMCs. The sequence derives from a human donor with aplastic anemia. The CDR3 here is CASSVFQGLNQPQHF. The CDR3, as DNA: TGTGCCAGCAGTGTCTTCCAGGGGTTGAATCAGCCCCAGCATTTT.